Following are 21 T cell receptor beta chains from one sample sequenced in a study of CD8 T cells in Susac syndrome. cDNA came from approximately 0.5 to 1 ug RNA primed by random hexamers. TCRdb reprocessed the immunoSEQ multiplex PCR reads via MiXCR and lists one record per CDR3 protein. The data contain some 180,000 distinct CDR3 sequences, around 94% of them seen just once; the ten biggest clones take up 0.099%. Sequencing used CD4+ T cells from PBMCs. The origin of the receptors is a human donor with Susac syndrome.

The chain has TRBV5-1 and TRBJ2-1; 9 bases match TRBD2. The V gene's germline CDR1 is SGHRS and CDR2 YFSETQ. This CDR3 has 16 residues. V lost 4 bases and J lost 7; bases outside the gene matches: 12. DNA for the CDR3: TGCGCCAGCAGCCCGGGGAGAGCGGGGGGAGAGAATGAGCAGTTCTTC. Protein: CASSPGRAGGENEQFF.

This chain uses TRBV7-9 with TRBJ2-1; TRBD2 might be the D (5 bases). The CDR3 loop spans 16 amino acids. Trimming removed 1 base at V and 11 bases at J, with 21 bases between. Germline values: CDR1 SEHNR, CDR2 FQNEAQ (reference sequence). CDR3 in DNA: TGTGCCAGCAGCTTAGATGGCGGCAAGGGAGTTGGGAAGCAGTTCTTC. Translation gives CASSLDGGKGVGKQFF.

This chain's CDR3 is CASSPQSQRKRTQYF. The DNA of the CDR3 is TGTGCCAGCAGCCCCCAGAGCCAGCGGAAGAGGACCCAGTACTTC. The V call is TRBV3-1, the J call TRBJ2-5; possible D gene TRBD2, 5 bases. Trimming stripped 4 bases from V and 7 bases from J, with 19 bases between. The CDR3 has 15 residues. Per germline, CDR1 LGHDT and CDR2 YNNKEL (reference sequence).

The chain couples TRBV20-1 to TRBJ2-7, with a weak D call TRBD1 (6 bases). CDR1 and CDR2 (germline): DFQATT, SNEGSKA (reference sequence). The CDR3 is 15 residues long. V was cut by 1 base and J by 2 bases, with 15 bases left in between. As DNA, the CDR3 is TGCAGTGCTAGAGGGGGACACGGGAAGACCTACGAGCAGTACTTC. Translating gives CSARGGHGKTYEQYF.

The rearrangement joins TRBV2 to TRBJ1-5; D possibly corresponds to TRBD1 (5 bases). This CDR3 has 15 residues. Germline loops: CDR1 SNHLY, CDR2 FYNNEI. Trimming removed 7 bases from V and 1 base from J, with 14 bases in between. The chain's CDR3 is CASKQGRNSNQPQHF. In DNA, the CDR3 is TGTGCCAGCAAGCAGGGTCGTAACAGCAATCAGCCCCAGCATTTT. The whole variable domain, remainder taken from reference TRBV2 and TRBJ1-5, is EPEVTQTPSHQVTQMGQEVILRCVPISNHLYFYWYRQILGQKVEFLVSFYNNEISEKSEIFDDQFSVERPDGSNFTLKIRSTKLEDSAMYFCASKQGRNSNQPQHFGDGTRLSIL.

The chain recombines TRBV5-1 with TRBJ1-1, with unresolved D. The CDR3 length is 14 residues. The ends were cut back, 7 bases at V and 2 bases at J, with 15 bases in the middle. CDR1 and CDR2 (germline): SGHRS, YFSETQ. The CDR3 loop is CASGNQISNTEAFF. The CDR3 coding sequence is TGCGCCAGCGGAAACCAGATATCAAACACTGAAGCTTTCTTT. The complete variable domain, with remaining parts taken from reference TRBV5-1 and TRBJ1-1, reads KAGVTQTPRYLIKTRGQQVTLSCSPISGHRSVSWYQQTPGQGLQFLFEYFSETQRNKGNFPGRFSGRQFSNSRSEMNVSTLELGDSALYLCASGNQISNTEAFFGQGTRLTVV.

The rearrangement joins TRBV20-1 to TRBJ2-1, with D perhaps TRBD2 (6 bases). There are 12 residues in the CDR3. Trimming stripped 6 bases from V and 8 bases from J, with 14 bases between. Germline CDR1 DFQATT, CDR2 SNEGSKA (reference sequence). CDR3 DNA sequence: TGCAGTGCCCCGACTAGTAGCTATGAGCAGTTCTTC. This codes for CSAPTSSYEQFF.

The chain is built from TRBV5-1 and TRBJ1-2; 9 positions match TRBD1. Looked up from germline, CDR1 is SGHRS and CDR2 is YFSETQ. The CDR3 sequence is 15 residues long. With V trimmed by 1 base and J by 3 bases, 4 bases remained unmatched. The CDR3 DNA is TGCGCCAGCAGCTTGATTACAGGGGGCGACTATGGCTACACCTTC. Its translation is CASSLITGGDYGYTF.

The CDR3 spells CAWSSKGHQGEAFF. Written as DNA, the CDR3 is TGTGCCTGGAGTAGTAAGGGGCATCAAGGTGAAGCTTTCTTT. The chain uses TRBV30 and TRBJ1-1; TRBD1 is a possible D gene (5 bases). Trimming left V 2 bases short and J 7 bases short, with 17 bases between. CDR3 length: 14 residues. Germline loops: CDR1 GTSNPN, CDR2 SVGIG (reference sequence).

J is TRBJ2-7 and V is TRBV14, with D perhaps TRBD1 (5 bases). This CDR3 contains 13 residues. CDR1 is SGHDN, CDR2 FVKESK, per germline. Trimming pared 8 bases from V and 3 bases from J, leaving 14 bases between. In DNA form, the CDR3 reads TGTGCCAGCGCCTTAAACAGGAACTACGAGCAGTACTTC. It is translated as CASALNRNYEQYF.

Written as DNA, the CDR3 is TGTGCCTGTAGGAGGGGGCCAGCCTACGAGCAGTACTTC. It codes for CACRRGPAYEQYF. This chain joins TRBV6-5 and TRBJ2-7; TRBD1 might be the D (7 bases). Germline CDR1 and CDR2: MNHEY and SVGAGI. Trimming shortened V by 11 bases and J by 2 bases, and 16 bases separated the two germline ends. The CDR3 consists of 13 residues.

The gene calls are TRBV12-3 or TRBV12-4 and TRBJ1-2; 7 bases align to TRBD1. The trim removed 6 bases at V and 3 bases at J, leaving 7 bases unmatched. The CDR3 spans 14 residues. The CDR3 protein is CASSKDRVDYGYTF. CDR3 nucleotides: TGTGCCAGCAGCAAAGACAGGGTCGACTATGGCTACACCTTC.

CDR3 sequence (DNA): TGTGCCAGCAGCAAAGGGGGGTTCCACTTCGCTAATTCACCCCTCCACTTT. Its translation: CASSKGGFHFANSPLHF. The rearrangement uses TRBV21-1 and TRBJ1-6; no DNA check was done on the table's D call, TRBD1. TRBV21-1 is described as a pseudogene. This CDR3 comprises 17 residues.

The chain joins TRBV18 to TRBJ2-7, with D possibly matching TRBD2 (7 bases). V lost 0 bases to trimming and J lost 2 bases, with 11 bases between them. CDR3 length: 15 amino acids. CDR1 is KGHSH, CDR2 LQKENI, per germline. CDR3 loop: CASSPPGGGPYEQYF. The CDR3 DNA follows: TGTGCCAGCTCACCACCGGGGGGGGGCCCCTACGAGCAGTACTTC.

V is TRBV7-7 and J is TRBJ2-1, with unresolved D. The germline V gene has CDR1 SSHAT and CDR2 FNYEAQ (reference sequence). V was cut by 1 base and J by 4 bases, with 5 bases left in between. The CDR3 runs 13 residues. CDR3 sequence (DNA): TGTGCCAGCAGCTTAGGGGATTACAATGAGCAGTTCTTC. Translated, it gives CASSLGDYNEQFF. The entire variable domain, with the rest obtained from reference TRBV7-7 and TRBJ2-1, is as follows: GAGVSQSPRYKVTKRGQDVTLRCDPISSHATLYWYQQALGQGPEFLTYFNYEAQPDKSGLPSDRFSAERPEGSISTLTIQRTEQRDSAMYRCASSLGDYNEQFFGPGTRLTVL.

This clonotype occurred once. V gene TRBV12-3 or TRBV12-4 combines with J gene TRBJ2-2; no clear D gene. This CDR3 is 14 amino acids long. The V end was cut by 6 bases, the J end by 4 bases, with 12 bases between. DNA of the CDR3: TGTGCCAGCAGCTTACAGATTTCCACCGGGGAGCTGTTTTTT. It encodes CASSLQISTGELFF.

The chain combines TRBV27 with TRBJ2-3; D is undetermined. CDR3 length: 15 residues. Germline-derived CDR1 and CDR2 are MNHEY and SMNVEV (reference sequence). Trimming took 4 bases from V and 2 from J, leaving 13 bases between them. In nucleotides, the CDR3 is TGTGCCAGCAGTTCCCCTGGGGAACTCACAGATACGCAGTATTTT. It specifies CASSSPGELTDTQYF.

The chain joins TRBV12-3 or TRBV12-4 to TRBJ2-1; D unclear. This CDR3 is built from 11 residues. V was cut by 2 bases and J by 12 bases, with 8 bases left in between. Here the CDR3 DNA reads TGTGCCAGCAGTTTACAATCGTGGCAGTTCTTC. Its translation is CASSLQSWQFF.

The rearrangement links TRBV9 to TRBJ2-6; D is unresolved. The CDR3 is 15 residues long. Germline loops: CDR1 SGDLS, CDR2 YYNGEE. V lost 0 bases to trimming and J lost 4 bases, with 8 bases between them. Here the CDR3 reads CASSVGRRGANVLTF. The CDR3 DNA reads as TGTGCCAGCAGCGTAGGGCGAAGAGGGGCCAACGTCCTGACTTTC.

CDR3 DNA: TGCAGCGTTGTGAAAGATACCTCCTACGAGCAGTACTTC. It specifies CSVVKDTSYEQYF. This rearrangement joins TRBV29-1 to TRBJ2-7; no reliable D call. Trimming shortened V by 4 bases and J by 0 bases, and 10 bases separated the two germline ends. This CDR3 region has 13 residues. The V gene's germline CDR1 is SQVTM and CDR2 ANQGSEA.

This clonotype has more than one count but fewer than ten. V is TRBV7-9 and J is TRBJ2-2; 7 nucleotides align to TRBD1. The CDR3 contains 13 residues. CDR1 and CDR2 from the germline V gene are SEHNR and FQNEAQ (reference sequence). Here the CDR3 reads CATGTANTGELFF. The CDR3 coding sequence is TGTGCTACAGGGACAGCGAACACCGGGGAGCTGTTTTTT.